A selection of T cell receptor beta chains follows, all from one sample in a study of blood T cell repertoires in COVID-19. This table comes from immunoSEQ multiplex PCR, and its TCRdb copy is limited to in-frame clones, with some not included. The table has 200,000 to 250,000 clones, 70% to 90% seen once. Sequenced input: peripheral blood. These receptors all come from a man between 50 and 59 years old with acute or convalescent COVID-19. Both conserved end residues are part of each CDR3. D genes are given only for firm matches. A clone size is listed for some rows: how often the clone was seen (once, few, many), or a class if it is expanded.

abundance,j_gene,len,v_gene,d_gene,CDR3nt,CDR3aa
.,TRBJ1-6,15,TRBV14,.,TGTGCCAGCAGCCAAGGCGCAGGTTTTAATTCACCCCTCCACTTT,CASSQGAGFNSPLHF
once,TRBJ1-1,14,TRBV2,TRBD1,TGTGCCAGCAGACGACAGGGGGCGAACACTGAAGCTTTCTTT,CASRRQGANTEAFF
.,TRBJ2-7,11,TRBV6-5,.,TGTGCCAGCAGTTCCCTCGGCGAGCAGTACTTC,CASSSLGEQYF
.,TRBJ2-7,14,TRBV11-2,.,TGTGCCAGCAGCTTGAACAGGGATGAGTACGAGCAGTACTTC,CASSLNRDEYEQYF
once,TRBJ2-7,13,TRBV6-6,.,TGTGCCAGCCTCGGACAGACAAGCTACGAGCAGTACTTC,CASLGQTSYEQYF
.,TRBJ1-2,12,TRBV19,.,TGTGCCAGTAGTATTGGAGAGTATGGCTACACCTTC,CASSIGEYGYTF
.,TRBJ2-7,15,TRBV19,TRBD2,TGTGCCAGTAGTAGGACTAGCGGGACCTCCTACGAGCAGTACTTC,CASSRTSGTSYEQYF
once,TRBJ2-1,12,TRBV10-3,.,TGTGCCATCAGTCCGGGGGTGGATGAGCAGTTCTTC,CAISPGVDEQFF
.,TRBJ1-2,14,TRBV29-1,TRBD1,TGCAGCGTCCGAGATCAGGGGGCGCGAGGTGTCCAAGACTTC,CSVRDQGARGVQDF
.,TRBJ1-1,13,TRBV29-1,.,TGCAGCGTTGAATCGCAGGGGAACACTGAAGCTTTCTTT,CSVESQGNTEAFF
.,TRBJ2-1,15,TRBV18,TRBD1,TGTGCCAGCTCACCTTTCCGGGACAGTTACAATGAGCAGTTCTTC,CASSPFRDSYNEQFF
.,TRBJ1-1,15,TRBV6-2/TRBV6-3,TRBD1,TGTGCCAGCAGTTCATCCGGGACAGGGGGCGTTGTGGCTTTCTTT,CASSSSGTGGVVAFF
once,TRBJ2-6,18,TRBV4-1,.,TGCGCCAGCAGCCAAGGGGGGGTGTCCGACTCTGGGGCCAACGTCCTGACTTTC,CASSQGGVSDSGANVLTF
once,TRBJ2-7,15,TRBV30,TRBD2,TGTGCCTGGAGTATCGGGGGGGCCGGGGCCTACGAGCAGTACTTC,CAWSIGGAGAYEQYF
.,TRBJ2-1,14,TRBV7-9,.,TGTGCCAGCAGCTTAGGCCCTATCGGGGGTGAGCAGTTCTTC,CASSLGPIGGEQFF
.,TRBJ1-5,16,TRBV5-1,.,TGCGCCAGCAGCTTGGTACCAGGCCATAGCAATCAGCCCCAGCATTTT,CASSLVPGHSNQPQHF
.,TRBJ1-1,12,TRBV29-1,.,TGCAGAGCCCAAGCCACGAACACTGAAGCTTTCTTT,CRAQATNTEAFF
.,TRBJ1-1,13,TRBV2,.,TGTGCCAGCAGGGACGACAGGAGGTCTGAAGCTTTCTTT,CASRDDRRSEAFF
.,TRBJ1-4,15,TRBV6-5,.,TGTGCCAGCAGTTACCGGGGAGTATTAAATGAAAAACTGTTTTTT,CASSYRGVLNEKLFF
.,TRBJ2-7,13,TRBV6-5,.,TGTGCCAGCAGTTACGATAGCGACCACGAGCAGTACTTC,CASSYDSDHEQYF
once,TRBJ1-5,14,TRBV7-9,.,TGTGCCAGCAGCGCCTTCTCAAATCAGGAGCCCCAGCATTTT,CASSAFSNQEPQHF
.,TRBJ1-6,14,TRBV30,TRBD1,TGTGCCTGGACAGGGGGTCCGGGTAATTCACCCCTCCACTTT,CAWTGGPGNSPLHF